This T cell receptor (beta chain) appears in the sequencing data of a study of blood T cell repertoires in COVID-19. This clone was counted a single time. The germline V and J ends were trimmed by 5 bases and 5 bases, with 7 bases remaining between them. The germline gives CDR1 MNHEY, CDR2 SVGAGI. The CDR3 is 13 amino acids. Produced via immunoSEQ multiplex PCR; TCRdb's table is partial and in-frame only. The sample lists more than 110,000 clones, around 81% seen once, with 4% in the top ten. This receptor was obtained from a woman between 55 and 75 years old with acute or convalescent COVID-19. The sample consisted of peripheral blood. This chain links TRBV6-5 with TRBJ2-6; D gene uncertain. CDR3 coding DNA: TGTGCCAGCAGTCCCCTCTGGGCCAACGTCCTGACTTTC. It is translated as CASSPLWANVLTF.